Each of the 17 T cell receptor beta chains below was sequenced from the same sample in a study of blood T cell repertoires in COVID-19. Using immunoSEQ multiplex PCR, the repertoire was profiled, and TCRdb retains in-frame clones only, with some absent. The table records some 200,000 clones, approximately 82% of them present only once. Sequencing input: peripheral blood. The receptor source for this set is a middle-aged woman who had recovered from COVID-19.

Here the CDR3 DNA reads TGTGCCAGCAGTGCTCAGGGGTATAGTACAGATACGCAGTATTTT. Translating it yields CASSAQGYSTDTQYF. V usage is TRBV2 and J usage is TRBJ2-3; tentative D call: TRBD1 (6 bases). The germline V gene encodes CDR1 SNHLY and CDR2 FYNNEI. The length of the CDR3 is 15 residues. Between the trimmed V and J ends, which lost 4 bases and 3 bases, there was a span of 14 bases.

CDR3 nucleotides: TGTGCCAGCAGTGATGGGTCGACAGGGCTTCCCCAAGAGACCCAGTACTTC. Translated, it gives CASSDGSTGLPQETQYF. J is TRBJ2-5 and V is TRBV2; 7 bases align to TRBD1. The CDR3 has 17 amino acids. V was clipped by 3 bases and J by 1 base; unmatched bases: 11. The germline CDR1 and CDR2 sequences are SNHLY and FYNNEI.

V gene TRBV18 combines with J gene TRBJ1-6; D is uncertain. CDR1 is KGHSH and CDR2 is LQKENI in the germline V gene. Trimming took 0 bases from V and 7 from J, leaving 10 bases between them. The CDR3 has 15 residues. CDR3 in amino acids: CASSPPSRENSPLHF. CDR3 coding DNA: TGTGCCAGCTCACCACCCTCCCGGGAGAATTCACCCCTCCACTTT.

This chain uses TRBV18 with TRBJ2-1, with a possible D match to TRBD1 (6 bases). Germline V CDR1 and CDR2: KGHSH, LQKENI. Deletions cut 3 bases from V and 9 bases from J, with 12 bases between. The CDR3 covers 13 residues. DNA for the CDR3: TGTGCCAGCTCACCGTGGACAGTGGGTGAGCAGTTCTTC. It translates to CASSPWTVGEQFF.

The chain combines TRBV6-6 with TRBJ1-1; 12 bases fit TRBD1. This CDR3 has 16 amino acids. The germline V gene has CDR1 MNHNY and CDR2 SVGAGI (reference sequence). V was clipped by 4 bases and J by 1 base; unmatched bases: 4. CDR3 bases: TGTGCCAGCAGTTCCGGGACAGGGGGCGCGAACACTGAAGCTTTCTTT. This sequence encodes CASSSGTGGANTEAFF.

The gene calls are TRBV6-5 and TRBJ2-7, with D maybe TRBD1 (6 bases). CDR3 length equals 16 residues. Germline loops: CDR1 MNHEY, CDR2 SVGAGI. V was pared by 0 bases and J by 5 bases, with 17 bases between. CDR3 in DNA: TGTGCCAGCAGTTACTCGGGGTCGACAGGAATTCACGAGCAGTACTTC. The encoded protein is CASSYSGSTGIHEQYF.

The chain is built from TRBV6-5 and TRBJ2-7; D is perhaps TRBD1 (5 bases). Per germline, CDR1 MNHEY and CDR2 SVGAGI. Trimming removed 6 bases at V and 3 bases at J, with 18 bases between. This CDR3 has 15 residues. CDR3 sequence reads: CASRATATRIYEQYF. The CDR3 DNA reads as TGTGCCAGCAGAGCGACAGCCACCCGGATCTACGAGCAGTACTTC.

The CDR3 reads CASSIGTGHQPQHF. The CDR3 nucleotides read TGTGCCAGTAGTATAGGAACAGGGCATCAGCCCCAGCATTTT. The rearrangement uses TRBV19 and TRBJ1-5, with TRBD1 as a possible D gene (6 bases). This CDR3 contains 14 residues. V lost 1 base to trimming and J lost 5 bases, with 9 bases between them. CDR1 and CDR2 (germline): LNHDA, SQIVND (reference sequence).

Details on this clone: The sample contains more than one DNA sequence encoding this CDR3. The chain combines TRBV4-2 with TRBJ1-5; weak D call: TRBD1 (6 bases). CDR3 length: 14 residues. Per the germline V gene, CDR1 is LGHNA and CDR2 is YNFKEQ. Trimming took 4 bases from V and 2 from J, leaving 9 bases between them. CDR3 DNA: TGTGCCAGCAGCCCGACAGGAGGCAATCAGCCCCAGCATTTT. Its translation is CASSPTGGNQPQHF.

The chain carries TRBV3-1 (or the pseudogene TRBV3-2) and TRBJ1-6; 8 bases fit TRBD1. CDR1 and CDR2 (germline): LGHDT, YNNKEL (reference sequence). The CDR3 runs 15 residues. V trimming: 1 base; J trimming: 7 bases; junction bases outside the gene matches: 3. CDR3 protein: CASSQGGTGNSPLHF. The CDR3 bases are TGTGCCAGCAGCCAAGGCGGGACAGGCAATTCACCCCTCCACTTT.

The V and J genes are TRBV13 and TRBJ2-3, with D maybe TRBD1 (6 bases). This CDR3 region has 15 residues. Germline V gene sequence: CDR1 PRHDT, CDR2 FYEKMQ (reference sequence). V was pared by 0 bases and J by 4 bases, with 11 bases between. The CDR3 sequence: CASSLGDSGADTQYF. CDR3 coding DNA: TGTGCCAGCAGCTTAGGGGACAGTGGAGCAGATACGCAGTATTTT.

The chain is built from TRBV15 and TRBJ2-1; tentative D call: TRBD2 (7 bases). The V end was cut by 0 bases, the J end by 5 bases, with 14 bases between. The germline gives CDR1 LNHNV, CDR2 YYDKDF (reference sequence). The CDR3 has 16 amino acids. The CDR3 DNA reads TGTGCCACCAGCAGAGATTGGGGGGGGGCTAACAATGAGCAGTTCTTC. Translating gives CATSRDWGGANNEQFF. Full variable domain (rest looked up from reference TRBV15 and TRBJ2-1): DAMVIQNPRYQVTQFGKPVTLSCSQTLNHNVMYWYQQKSSQAPKLLFHYYDKDFNNEADTPDNFQSRRPNTSFCFLDIRSPGLGDTAMYLCATSRDWGGANNEQFFGPGTRLTVL.

The chain carries TRBV9 and TRBJ2-7, with 10 positions matching TRBD1. There are 14 residues in the CDR3. V lost 4 bases, J lost 4 bases, and 5 bases stayed unmatched. The germline gives CDR1 SGDLS, CDR2 YYNGEE. CDR3 bases: TGTGCCAGCAGCCCGGGACAGGGGTGGTACGAGCAGTACTTC. Its translation: CASSPGQGWYEQYF.

This rearrangement joins TRBV2 to TRBJ1-2; D unresolved. V lost 3 bases and J lost 5, with 16 bases in between. CDR1 is SNHLY and CDR2 is FYNNEI in the germline V gene. The CDR3 is made up of 15 amino acids. The CDR3 loop is CASSERELPTYGYTF. CDR3 coding DNA: TGTGCCAGCAGTGAGAGGGAGCTCCCTACTTATGGCTACACCTTC.

This clone occurred once. The chain recombines TRBV28 with TRBJ1-4, with 7 bases aligning to TRBD1. The V segment lost 2 bases and the J segment 7 bases; nucleotides outside the gene matches: 7. The germline V gene encodes CDR1 MDHEN and CDR2 SYDVKM. The CDR3 length is 15 residues. CDR3 bases: TGTGCCAGCAGTTTAAGTCAGGGGGTTGGTGAAAAACTGTTTTTT. Its protein is CASSLSQGVGEKLFF.

J is TRBJ1-1 and V is TRBV19; maybe TRBD1 (5 bases). CDR1 is LNHDA and CDR2 is SQIVND in the germline V gene (reference sequence). Between the trimmed V and J ends, which lost 3 bases and 5 bases, there was a span of 16 bases. The CDR3 extends over 15 amino acids. CDR3 loop: CASSMTDSGWTEAFF. CDR3 bases: TGTGCCAGTAGTATGACAGATTCAGGGTGGACTGAAGCTTTCTTT.

This clone is a singleton in its sample. V gene TRBV9 combines with J gene TRBJ1-2, with D maybe TRBD1 (6 bases). V was cut by 0 bases and J by 4 bases, with 16 bases left in between. The CDR3 has 16 amino acids. Germline CDR1 and CDR2: SGDLS and YYNGEE. The CDR3 DNA sequence: TGTGCCAGCAGCGTAGGAGGAGGGGAGGGGGGCTATGGCTACACCTTC. This encodes CASSVGGGEGGYGYTF.